A selection of T cell receptor beta chains follows, all from one sample in a study of vaccination effects on CD4 cells after COVID-19. Their antigen targets remain unknown. Sequenced by immunoSEQ multiplex PCR; TCRdb stores in-frame clones only, minus some. This table has 55,000 to 80,000 clones, around three quarters appearing once. Sequenced here: CD4+ T cells from PBMCs cultured with HCoV-OC43 spike peptides, sampled before COVID-19 vaccination. The receptors shown here come from a human donor who received a COVID-19 vaccine. Each CDR3 is given with its conserved first and last residue. The order of the fields is CDR3 protein, CDR3 DNA, V gene, D gene, J gene, clone size. D genes are given only for firm matches. Not every row has a clone size; where given, it reads once, few, many or a size class.

CASSLGFEPNTEAFF	TGCGCCAGCAGCTTGGGATTTGAGCCGAACACTGAAGCTTTCTTT	TRBV5-1	-	TRBJ1-1	-
CASSQELAGGPGEQFF	TGTGCCAGCAGCCAAGAATTAGCGGGGGGGCCGGGTGAGCAGTTCTTC	TRBV14	TRBD2	TRBJ2-1	-
CASSWQGQVQDTQYF	TGTGCCAGCAGCTGGCAGGGGCAGGTACAAGATACGCAGTATTTT	TRBV7-2	-	TRBJ2-3	-
CASSESRTSGHNEQFF	TGCGCCAGCAGTGAGTCTCGGACTAGCGGACACAATGAGCAGTTCTTC	TRBV10-1	TRBD2	TRBJ2-1	-
CAVQGAGTGELFF	TGTGCCGTGCAGGGGGCGGGTACCGGGGAGCTGTTTTTT	TRBV6-6	TRBD1	TRBJ2-2	few
CASSNPTGSGNTIYF	TGTGCCAGTAGTAACCCGACAGGCTCTGGAAACACCATATATTTT	TRBV19	-	TRBJ1-3	-
CASSFVTGRYGYTF	TGTGCCAGCAGCTTTGTCACAGGGCGGTATGGCTACACCTTC	TRBV5-6	-	TRBJ1-2	-
CASSLIGVTGELFF	TGTGCCAGCAGCTTAATCGGGGTCACCGGGGAGCTGTTTTTT	TRBV7-3	-	TRBJ2-2	-
CASSPNRLDSPLHF	TGTGCCAGCTCACCAAACAGGCTGGATTCACCCCTCCACTTT	TRBV18	-	TRBJ1-6	-
CASSSGRASNEQFF	TGTGCCAGCAGCTCAGGGAGGGCAAGCAATGAGCAGTTCTTC	TRBV7-3	TRBD2	TRBJ2-1	-
CASSPPGQASNEKLFF	TGTGCCAGCAGCCCCCCGGGACAGGCCTCTAATGAAAAACTGTTTTTT	TRBV6-6	TRBD1	TRBJ1-4	-
CASRPQGKDGYTF	TGTGCCAGCAGACCCCAGGGGAAGGACGGCTACACCTTC	TRBV27	-	TRBJ1-2	-
CATKSGPLYTF	TGTGCCACCAAGTCCGGGCCTTTATACACCTTC	TRBV6-5	-	TRBJ1-2	-
CASRPTVWDGYTF	TGTGCCAGCAGGCCGACAGTTTGGGATGGCTACACCTTC	TRBV28	-	TRBJ1-2	-
CATSDPGTPNQPQHF	TGTGCCACCAGTGACCCGGGGACACCGAATCAGCCCCAGCATTTT	TRBV24-1	-	TRBJ1-5	-
CAWSRGRDQPQHF	TGTGCCTGGAGCCGGGGTCGAGATCAGCCCCAGCATTTT	TRBV30	-	TRBJ1-5	-
CASSQMTSTDTQYF	TGTGCCAGCAGCCAAATGACTAGCACAGATACGCAGTATTTT	TRBV3-1/TRBV3-2	-	TRBJ2-3	-
CASSFQGTDTQYF	TGTGCCAGCAGCTTTCAGGGGACAGATACGCAGTATTTT	TRBV7-3	-	TRBJ2-3	few
CASSANTGTFHYGYTF	TGCGCCAGCAGCGCAAATACCGGGACTTTTCACTATGGCTACACCTTC	TRBV5-1	-	TRBJ1-2	-
CASSSRGEQETQYF	TGTGCCAGCAGTTCTAGAGGGGAACAAGAGACCCAGTACTTC	TRBV28	-	TRBJ2-5	few